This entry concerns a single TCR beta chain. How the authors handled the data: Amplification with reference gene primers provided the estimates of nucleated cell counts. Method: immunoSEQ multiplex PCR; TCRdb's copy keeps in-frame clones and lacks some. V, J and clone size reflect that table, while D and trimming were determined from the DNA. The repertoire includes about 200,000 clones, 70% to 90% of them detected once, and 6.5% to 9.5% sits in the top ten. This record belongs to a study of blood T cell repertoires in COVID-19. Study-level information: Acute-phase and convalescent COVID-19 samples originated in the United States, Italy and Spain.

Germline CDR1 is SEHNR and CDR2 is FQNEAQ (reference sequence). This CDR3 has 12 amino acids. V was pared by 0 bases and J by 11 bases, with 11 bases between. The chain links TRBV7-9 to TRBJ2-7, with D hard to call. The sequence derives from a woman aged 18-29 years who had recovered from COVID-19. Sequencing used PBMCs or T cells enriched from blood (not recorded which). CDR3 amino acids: CASSLAESPEYF. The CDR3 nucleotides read TGTGCCAGCAGCTTAGCGGAGTCGCCAGAGTACTTC. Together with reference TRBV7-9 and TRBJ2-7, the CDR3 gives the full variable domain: DTGVSQNPRHKITKRGQNVTFRCDPISEHNRLYWYRQTLGQGPEFLTYFQNEAQLEKSRLLSDRFSAERPKGSFSTLEIQRTEQGDSAMYLCASSLAESPEYFGPGTRLTVT.